This TCR beta chain is from a study of shared clonotypes between healthy human individuals. Study findings and constraints: At large depth, rarefaction still showed sorted-subset sequencing to be incomplete. Blood alone was sampled, and tissue repertoires likely differ.

This table comes from immunoSEQ multiplex PCR, and its TCRdb copy is limited to in-frame clones, with some not included. The top ten clones hold around 0.47% of a sample with roughly 1 million clones, about 80% of them seen once. Details on this clone: Its matching antigen is unknown.

The CDR3 covers 15 residues. V was shortened by 5 bases and J by 4 bases, with 14 bases between the two germline ends. The germline CDR1 and CDR2 sequences are SEHNR and FQNEAQ (reference sequence). Sequenced material: memory CD4+ T cells from PBMCs. The subset: CD45RA-negative fraction. The clonotype originates from a man between 18 and 35 years old in good health. Some clones in this sample may be carry-over from other donors' samples. The chain has TRBV7-9 and TRBJ1-4, with a weak D call TRBD1 (5 bases). CDR3 coding DNA: TGTGCCAGCAGCAACCTCCGGGGGTTTAATGAAAAACTGTTTTTT. Translation: CASSNLRGFNEKLFF.